The clone carrying this TCR beta chain was counted a few times. Antigen specificity is unknown. The sample comes from a study of cytomegalovirus exposure and HLA in healthy donors. In germline, CDR1 is PRHDT, CDR2 FYEKMQ (reference sequence). The CDR3 is 17 residues long. Between the trimmed V and J ends, which lost 0 bases and 0 bases, there was a span of 12 bases. Primers included in the PCR were 60 Vbeta and 13 Jbeta primers. Study processing details: Around 76 million unique TCR beta chains, some 11 million shared, were counted in a later analysis. Sequencing was performed with immunoSEQ multiplex PCR; in TCRdb, only in-frame clones are kept and a portion is missing. That table furnishes V, J and clone size, whereas the DNA furnished D and trimming. The sample includes under 200,000 clones, less than 85% of them seen just once. Study-level points and caveats: V- and J-gene trimming in TCR beta was tied to a missense DCLRE1C variant by an analysis performed later. Reportedly, fewer N-insertions than the 666-donor mean appeared in an Asian-associated ancestry cluster in a later analysis.

The V call is TRBV13, the J call TRBJ1-5, with D possibly being TRBD1 (5 bases). The sample taken for sequencing was PBMCs. This receptor was taken from a man in his sixties in good health and CMV-seronegative. The CDR3 region has the DNA TGTGCCAGCAGCTTAGGAACGGGGGGGAATAGCAATCAGCCCCAGCATTTT. Amino acids: CASSLGTGGNSNQPQHF.